These 20 T cell receptor beta chains were sequenced from one sample in a study of cytomegalovirus exposure and HLA in healthy donors. PCR employed 60 Vbeta and 13 Jbeta primers. Some clones are missing from TCRdb's copy, which holds only in-frame ones; the method was immunoSEQ multiplex PCR. The top ten clones hold 0.24% of a sample with roughly 120,000 clones, 80% of them seen once. Sequenced sample: PBMCs. These receptors originate from a man aged 50 to 59 in good health and CMV-seronegative.

This clone appeared a single time. V usage is TRBV9 and J usage is TRBJ1-6, with TRBD1 as a possible D gene (6 bases). The CDR3 has 15 amino acids. Germline assignment: CDR1 SGDLS and CDR2 YYNGEE. V lost 0 bases to trimming and J lost 7 bases, with 11 bases between them. CDR3 nucleotide sequence: TGTGCCAGCAGCGTAGATGGGGGCTTAAATTCACCCCTCCACTTT. This sequence encodes CASSVDGGLNSPLHF. The entire variable domain, with the rest obtained from reference TRBV9 and TRBJ1-6, is as follows: DSGVTQTPKHLITATGQRVTLRCSPRSGDLSVYWYQQSLDQGLQFLIQYYNGEERAKGNILERFSAQQFPDLHSELNLSSLELGDSALYFCASSVDGGLNSPLHFGNGTRLTVT.

The chain recombines TRBV11-1 with TRBJ2-5; perhaps TRBD2 as D (5 bases). CDR3 length: 14 amino acids. The ends were cut back, 8 bases at V and 4 bases at J, with 17 bases in the middle. From germline, CDR1 is SGHAT and CDR2 FQDESV (reference sequence). The CDR3 loop is CASGPDLLGETQYF. The CDR3 bases are TGTGCCAGCGGCCCGGACTTGCTAGGAGAGACCCAGTACTTC. Based on the CDR3 plus reference TRBV11-1 and TRBJ2-5, the full variable domain is EAEVAQSPRYKITEKSQAVAFWCDPISGHATLYWYRQILGQGPELLVQFQDESVVDDSQLPKDRFSAERLKGVDSTLKIQPAELGDSAMYLCASGPDLLGETQYFGPGTRLLVL.

The chain recombines TRBV25-1 with TRBJ1-2, with 11 bases fitting TRBD1. The germline V gene has CDR1 MGHDK and CDR2 SYGVNS. The ends lost 7 bases at V and 7 bases at J; junction bases unmatched: 2. The CDR3 has 12 amino acids. CDR3 protein: CASTDRGRGYTF. The CDR3 DNA is TGTGCCAGCACGGACAGGGGGCGTGGCTACACCTTC.

This sequence joins TRBV28 and TRBJ2-1, with D possibly being TRBD2 (5 bases). In germline, CDR1 is MDHEN, CDR2 SYDVKM. The CDR3 sequence is 17 residues long. V was shortened by 4 bases and J by 8 bases, with 24 bases between the two germline ends. CDR3 in DNA: TGTGCCAGCAGTTCCCCCAGTGCGAGGGAAGTAGTGGATGAGCAGTTCTTC. Its protein product is CASSSPSAREVVDEQFF.

The CDR3 loop is CASSQDWTPTYNEQFF. CDR3 in DNA: TGCGCCAGCAGCCAAGATTGGACTCCAACCTACAATGAGCAGTTCTTC. The gene calls are TRBV4-3 and TRBJ2-1; possibly TRBD2 for D (5 bases). Germline V CDR1 and CDR2: LGHNA, YSLEER. The CDR3 is made up of 16 amino acids. Trimming took 0 bases from V and 2 from J, leaving 11 bases between them.

This clone appeared a few times. V is TRBV6-5 and J is TRBJ2-3; the D is unclear. Trimming stripped 0 bases from V and 3 bases from J, with 10 bases between. Germline V gives CDR1 MNHEY, CDR2 SVGAGI. This CDR3 spans 15 amino acids. For the CDR3, the DNA is TGTGCCAGCAGTTACTCGAAACCGAGTACAGATACGCAGTATTTT. This sequence encodes CASSYSKPSTDTQYF.

This rearrangement joins TRBV2 to TRBJ2-3, with 9 bases identical to TRBD1. V trimming: 7 bases; J trimming: 7 bases; junction bases outside the gene matches: 9. Germline assignment: CDR1 SNHLY and CDR2 FYNNEI. The CDR3 covers 14 residues. The CDR3 reads CASKGQGDWNTQYF. The CDR3 nucleotides are TGTGCCAGCAAGGGACAGGGAGATTGGAATACGCAGTATTTT.

This clone was observed a handful of times. The V call is TRBV29-1, the J call TRBJ1-4; 7 bases align to TRBD1. V trimming: 6 bases; J trimming: 3 bases; junction bases outside the gene matches: 4. The CDR3 consists of 13 residues. Germline values: CDR1 SQVTM, CDR2 ANQGSEA. The CDR3 DNA sequence: TGCAGCGTATCAGACAGGGCTAATGAAAAACTGTTTTTT. Protein sequence: CSVSDRANEKLFF.

This clone was found once. The V gene is TRBV27, the J gene TRBJ1-1; D ambiguous. V dropped 3 bases and J dropped 4 bases, with 9 bases sitting between them. The germline CDR1 and CDR2 sequences are MNHEY and SMNVEV (reference sequence). There are 13 residues in the CDR3. The chain's CDR3 is CASSFSAGTEAFF. The DNA of the CDR3 is TGTGCCAGCAGTTTTTCGGCGGGCACTGAAGCTTTCTTT.

This chain connects TRBV7-9 to TRBJ1-1; D possibly corresponds to TRBD1 (5 bases). The V end was cut by 4 bases, the J end by 1 base, with 19 bases between. Germline loops: CDR1 SEHNR, CDR2 FQNEAQ (reference sequence). The CDR3 has 17 residues. The CDR3 is CASSSRPRVDSNTEAFF. The CDR3 nucleotides read TGTGCCAGCAGCTCACGCCCCAGGGTTGATTCGAACACTGAAGCTTTCTTT.

The chain joins TRBV6-6 to TRBJ1-2; D is ambiguous. V gave up 0 bases and J gave up 8 bases, with 13 bases separating them. CDR1 MNHNY and CDR2 SVGAGI come from the germline V gene (reference sequence). The CDR3 loop spans 14 amino acids. The CDR3 reads CASSYSRDTGGYTF. The CDR3 nucleotides are TGTGCCAGCAGTTACTCGAGGGATACGGGCGGCTACACCTTC.

This clone was found a few times. The V and J genes are TRBV28 and TRBJ2-4, with TRBD2 matching 8 bases. The length of the CDR3 is 16 residues. CDR1 MDHEN and CDR2 SYDVKM come from the germline V gene. The ends lost 5 bases at V and 5 bases at J; junction bases unmatched: 11. The CDR3 DNA is TGTGCCAGCAGTGCCCTTGAGGCGCGGGGGGAAAACATTCAGTACTTC. This translates into CASSALEARGENIQYF.

For this clone: Mismatch with germline at one junction end may stem from a read error. The chain links TRBV5-6 to TRBJ2-2; a weak D match, TRBD2 (6 bases). CDR3 size: 15 residues. Per the germline V gene, CDR1 is SGHDT and CDR2 is YYEEEE. CDR3 sequence reads: CTSSPRDSHTGELFF. The CDR3 bases are TGTACCAGCAGCCCAAGGGACTCTCACACCGGGGAGCTGTTTTTT.

V gene TRBV7-7 combines with J gene TRBJ2-1, with D uncertain. V was trimmed by 1 base and J by 4 bases, leaving 5 bases between them. Looked up from germline, CDR1 is SSHAT and CDR2 is FNYEAQ (reference sequence). There are 13 residues in the CDR3. The CDR3 reads CASSLDRYNEQFF. The DNA for the CDR3 is TGTGCCAGCAGCTTAGATCGTTACAATGAGCAGTTCTTC.

This chain links TRBV7-2 with TRBJ2-5; D gene unclear. The germline gives CDR1 SGHTA, CDR2 FQGNSA. V shed 1 base and J shed 5 bases, with 8 bases lying between them. The CDR3 is 13 amino acids. The CDR3 nucleotides read TGTGCCAGCAGCTTAGATAGAGTGGAGACCCAGTACTTC. This codes for CASSLDRVETQYF.

The chain recombines TRBV28 with TRBJ2-7, with D possibly TRBD1 on 7 matching bases. This CDR3 has 14 amino acids. Germline V gene sequence: CDR1 MDHEN, CDR2 SYDVKM. Trimming removed 5 bases at V and 3 bases at J, with 14 bases between. Here the CDR3 reads CASSADREVYEQYF. CDR3 bases: TGTGCCAGCAGTGCTGACAGGGAGGTCTACGAGCAGTACTTC.

The chain combines TRBV7-2 with TRBJ1-2; 9 nucleotides align to TRBD1. J gave up 2 bases and V 1 base, and 5 bases lay outside the gene matches. This CDR3 has 16 amino acids. CDR1 and CDR2 from the germline V gene are SGHTA and FQGNSA. CDR3 sequence reads: CASSLVGQGPNYGYTF. CDR3 in DNA: TGTGCCAGCAGCTTAGTGGGACAGGGCCCCAACTATGGCTACACCTTC.

The chain couples TRBV29-1 to TRBJ1-1, with D unresolved. Germline values: CDR1 SQVTM, CDR2 ANQGSEA. CDR3 length: 12 amino acids. With 0 bases removed from V and 6 bases from J, the gap between germline ends came to 8 bases. The CDR3 loop reads CSVEDLRAEAFF. As DNA, the CDR3 is TGCAGCGTTGAAGATCTGAGGGCTGAAGCTTTCTTT.

With respect to this clone: One junction end does not reproduce the germline sequence, and a read error may be involved. The CDR3 DNA follows: TGCACCAGCAGCCCCGGGACAGGTAAAGATCAGCCCCAGCATTTT. This codes for CTSSPGTGKDQPQHF. The chain combines TRBV5-1 with TRBJ1-5; 8 bases agree with TRBD1. Germline V gene sequence: CDR1 SGHRS, CDR2 YFSETQ. This CDR3 spans 15 amino acids.

The chain carries TRBV9 and TRBJ2-7; D is perhaps TRBD2 (5 bases). Germline loops: CDR1 SGDLS, CDR2 YYNGEE. The CDR3 loop spans 16 amino acids. With 0 bases removed from V and 7 bases from J, the gap between germline ends came to 20 bases. The CDR3 coding sequence is TGTGCCAGCAGCGTAGCTTCGGTTTCACAGCCGGGGGAGCAGTACTTC. It encodes CASSVASVSQPGEQYF.